These 13 T cell receptor beta chains were sequenced from one sample in a study of cytomegalovirus exposure and HLA in healthy donors. The primer mix had 60 Vbeta and 13 Jbeta primers. This table comes from immunoSEQ multiplex PCR, and its TCRdb copy is limited to in-frame clones, with some not included. Counted here are 150,000 to 200,000 clones, roughly 88% occurring once; the ten biggest clones make up roughly 8.8%. Sample: PBMCs. These receptors were taken from a man in his late teens or twenties in good health and CMV-seropositive.

J is TRBJ2-2 and V is TRBV25-1, with TRBD1 identical over 9 bases. The J segment lost 6 bases and the V segment lost 6 bases, leaving 2 bases of the junction unmatched. Germline CDR1 MGHDK, CDR2 SYGVNS. The CDR3 totals 13 residues. This CDR3 reads CASSGTGPGELFF. In nucleotides, the CDR3 is TGTGCCAGCAGCGGGACAGGGCCCGGGGAGCTGTTTTTT.

The chain carries TRBV27 and TRBJ1-1, with D perhaps TRBD1 (5 bases). The CDR3 runs 12 residues. In germline, CDR1 is MNHEY, CDR2 SMNVEV (reference sequence). The V gene lost 6 bases and the J gene lost 1 base, with 6 bases spanning the gap. The CDR3 DNA reads as TGTGCCAGCAGCACAGGGAACACTGAAGCTTTCTTT. This encodes CASSTGNTEAFF.

This sequence joins TRBV5-6 and TRBJ2-7; 7 bases line up with TRBD2. The length of the CDR3 is 14 residues. In germline, CDR1 is SGHDT, CDR2 YYEEEE. Losses at the gene ends were 4 bases for V and 1 base for J; bases not matched to a gene: 5. The CDR3 here is CASSRAGRSYEQYF. The DNA for the CDR3 is TGTGCCAGCAGCCGAGCGGGACGTTCCTACGAGCAGTACTTC.

The chain joins TRBV7-8 to TRBJ1-5; D gene ambiguous. The CDR3 has 13 residues. The germline V gene encodes CDR1 SGHVS and CDR2 FQNEAQ. V was trimmed by 5 bases and J by 4 bases, leaving 9 bases between them. The CDR3 sequence is CASSASRNQPQHF. The CDR3, as DNA: TGTGCCAGCAGCGCCTCCAGGAATCAGCCCCAGCATTTT.

The V gene is TRBV30, the J gene TRBJ1-2, with 9 nucleotides matching TRBD1. V trimming: 5 bases; J trimming: 7 bases; junction bases outside the gene matches: 14. The CDR3 has 15 amino acids. The V gene's germline CDR1 is GTSNPN and CDR2 SVGIG (reference sequence). Here the CDR3 DNA reads TGTGCCTGGGGCCCCCCCCTGGGACAGGGATTTGGCTACACCTTC. Translating it yields CAWGPPLGQGFGYTF.

The chain uses TRBV5-8 and TRBJ2-7, with 10 bases lining up with TRBD1. The CDR3 loop spans 16 amino acids. The germline CDR1 and CDR2 sequences are SGHTS and YDEGEE. The V and J ends lost 4 bases and 5 bases, in that order; junction bases with no gene match: 12. In nucleotides, the CDR3 is TGTGCCAGCAGCGTAGAGGCGGGACAGGGGTGGGACGAGCAGTACTTC. Protein product: CASSVEAGQGWDEQYF.

A few counts support this clone. CDR3 in amino acids: CAIRNQEASGNTIYF. DNA of the CDR3: TGTGCCATCAGAAATCAGGAGGCCTCTGGAAACACCATATATTTT. This chain links TRBV10-3 with TRBJ1-3, with D hard to call. This CDR3 spans 15 amino acids. Per germline, CDR1 ENHRY and CDR2 SYGVKD. The V end lost 6 bases, the J end lost 0 bases, and 12 bases lay between the germline ends.

This sequence joins TRBV6-5 and TRBJ1-4; D is perhaps TRBD1 (6 bases). Looked up from germline, CDR1 is MNHEY and CDR2 is SVGAGI. V lost 5 bases and J lost 7, with 11 bases in between. CDR3 length: 13 residues. The CDR3 DNA is TGTGCCAGCAGTGGACAGCATGGTGAAAAACTGTTTTTT. This gives the protein CASSGQHGEKLFF.

In DNA form, the CDR3 reads TGTGCCAGCAGCTCTGACGAGTTAGGACAGAAATCCGAGCAGTACTTC. The encoded protein is CASSSDELGQKSEQYF. The chain employs TRBV13 and TRBJ2-7, with a weak D call TRBD1 (6 bases). The CDR3 totals 16 residues. V dropped 4 bases and J dropped 6 bases, with 22 bases sitting between them. CDR1 is PRHDT and CDR2 is FYEKMQ in the germline V gene (reference sequence). The full variable domain, with the rest looked up from reference TRBV13 and TRBJ2-7, is AAGVIQSPRHLIKEKRETATLKCYPIPRHDTVYWYQQGPGQDPQFLISFYEKMQSDKGSIPDRFSAQQFSDYHSELNMSSLELGDSALYFCASSSDELGQKSEQYFGPGTRLTVT.

J is TRBJ2-5 and V is TRBV29-1; a weak D match, TRBD1 (5 bases). The germline CDR1 and CDR2 sequences are SQVTM and ANQGSEA. The CDR3 contains 12 residues. Trimming shortened V by 4 bases and J by 4 bases, and 10 bases separated the two germline ends. CDR3 in amino acids: CSVVWGRETQYF. Written as DNA, the CDR3 is TGCAGCGTTGTTTGGGGCCGAGAGACCCAGTACTTC.

This chain uses TRBV27 with TRBJ2-3, with D perhaps TRBD2 (5 bases). Germline CDR1 MNHEY, CDR2 SMNVEV (reference sequence). This CDR3 spans 13 amino acids. With 1 base removed from V and 5 bases from J, the gap between germline ends came to 7 bases. CDR3 coding DNA: TGTGCCAGCAGTTTATGGGCGGGAGATACGCAGTATTTT. It yields the protein CASSLWAGDTQYF.

The chain employs TRBV5-1 and TRBJ2-3; D might be TRBD2 (5 bases). V lost 5 bases and J lost 4, with 14 bases in between. This CDR3 is 14 amino acids long. Germline V gene data show CDR1 as SGHRS and CDR2 as YFSETQ. The CDR3: CASSGPGGSDTQYF. DNA for the CDR3: TGCGCCAGCAGTGGGCCCGGCGGGTCAGATACGCAGTATTTT.

CDR3 loop: CASWFQKETQYF. DNA of the CDR3: TGCGCCAGCTGGTTCCAGAAGGAGACCCAGTACTTC. V is TRBV23-1 and J is TRBJ2-5; no clear D. TRBV23-1 is known as an ORF, though its function is uncertain. The CDR3 has 12 residues. V dropped 8 bases and J dropped 5 bases, with 12 bases sitting between them.